This record concerns one T cell receptor beta chain sequence. Stated time point: pre-sensitization, week 0. Described treatment: therapeutic diphenylcyclopropenone sensitization with weekly scalp DPC. The sample comes from a study of human T cells and chemical hapten exposure. Each CDR3 protein is one row after TCRdb ran MiXCR on the RACE reads. The repertoire holds 99,000 or so distinct CDR3 sequences, 10% to 11% seen once, with around 3.1% in the top ten. The V gene's germline CDR1 is MNHNY and CDR2 SVGAGI (reference sequence). This CDR3 contains 15 residues. Deletions cut 8 bases from V and 0 bases from J, with 11 bases between.

The J gene is TRBJ2-6, the V gene TRBV6-6, with D tentatively TRBD2 (6 bases). The source of this sequence is a woman between 55 and 75 years old with alopecia areata. Some clones in this sample may be carry-over from other donors' samples. The starting material was whole blood, obtained in connection with sensitization to the hapten diphenylcyclopropenone (DPC). CDR3 sequence (DNA): TGTGCCAGCGGGACTGAGGCCTCTGGGGCCAACGTCCTGACTTTC. Amino acids: CASGTEASGANVLTF.